This entry lists 5 T cell receptor beta chains sequenced from one sample in a study of blood T cell repertoires in COVID-19. The protocol was immunoSEQ multiplex PCR, while the TCRdb copy is restricted to in-frame clones and leaves out a portion. The sample consists of about 90,000 clones, roughly 70% of them appearing once. The sample was peripheral blood. The receptors derive from an elderly woman with acute or convalescent COVID-19.

The rearrangement joins TRBV6-2 or TRBV6-3 to TRBJ2-3; TRBD1 is a possible D gene (6 bases). Per germline, CDR1 MNHEY and CDR2 SVGEGT. Trimming removed 7 bases from V and 5 bases from J, with 19 bases in between. There are 15 residues in the CDR3. The CDR3 sequence is CASTPMGAYRDTQYF. In DNA, the CDR3 is TGTGCCAGCACCCCGATGGGGGCCTATCGAGATACGCAGTATTTT.

V usage is TRBV7-2 and J usage is TRBJ1-5, with TRBD1 identical over 7 bases. The V gene end was trimmed by 1 base and the J gene end by 7 bases; junction bases not matched to a gene: 1. Per germline, CDR1 SGHTA and CDR2 FQGNSA. The CDR3 has 13 amino acids. CDR3 in amino acids: CASSLGQGQPQHF. The CDR3 bases are TGTGCCAGCAGCTTAGGACAGGGACAGCCCCAGCATTTT.

This chain uses TRBV21-1 with TRBJ1-5; no DNA check was done on the table's D call, TRBD1. TRBV21-1 is a documented pseudogene. The CDR3 totals 12 residues. The CDR3 coding sequence is TGTGCCAGCAGCATAAACAGGGAGACCCAGCATTTT. This sequence encodes CASSINRETQHF.

This clone has more than one count but fewer than ten. V is TRBV7-2 and J is TRBJ1-2; no definite D call. Trimming stripped 3 bases from V and 8 bases from J, with 16 bases between. The CDR3 sequence is 14 residues long. In germline, CDR1 is SGHTA, CDR2 FQGNSA. The CDR3 DNA follows: TGTGCCAGCAGCTTTATCGGGGAGATTGACGGCTACACCTTC. This translates into CASSFIGEIDGYTF.

The chain links TRBV6-5 to TRBJ1-2, with D tentatively TRBD1 (5 bases). V lost 7 bases, J lost 4 bases, and 16 bases lay in between. The CDR3 totals 14 residues. Per the germline V gene, CDR1 is MNHEY and CDR2 is SVGAGI. This chain's CDR3 is CASKGEGPSYGYTF. The CDR3 DNA sequence: TGTGCCAGCAAAGGGGAGGGACCTTCCTATGGCTACACCTTC.